The clone carrying this T cell receptor beta chain has a single count. This sample was taken from a study of blood T cell repertoires in COVID-19. Study information: Both acute and convalescent COVID-19 samples were obtained from the United States, Italy and Spain. T cells, B-cell-depleted T cells, or PBMCs provided the cDNA or gDNA that served as material.

As handled by the study authors: For nucleated cells, counts were estimated from reference gene primer amplification. Produced via immunoSEQ multiplex PCR; TCRdb's table is partial and in-frame only. V and J calls and clone size are as listed in that table; D and trimming were resolved from the DNA. The sample holds 110,000 to 150,000 clones, approximately 85% seen once. There are 18 residues in the CDR3. Input material: peripheral blood. The sequence derives from a man aged 45-65 years with acute or convalescent COVID-19. The chain couples TRBV21-1 to TRBJ2-7; TRBD2, the table's D call, lacks a check against the DNA. TRBV21-1 is a known pseudogene. CDR3 DNA: TGTGCCAGCAGCAAAGTTCAATGGCGGGAGGGCCTAACGAGCGAGCAGTACTTC. It encodes CASSKVQWREGLTSEQYF.